A selection of T cell receptor beta chains follows, all from one sample in a study of pediatric ulcerative colitis. Profiling relied on immunoSEQ multiplex PCR, and the TCRdb table lists in-frame clones only, not all of them. The sample consists of about 16,000 clones, around 74% of them appearing once. Sequenced material: gut tissue. These receptors were collected from a boy younger than 18 with moderate ulcerative colitis. CDR3s include the opening cysteine and the closing phenylalanine or tryptophan. D genes are given only for firm matches. Only part of the rows carry a size: once, few, many, or a class if the clone is expanded.

j_call d_call clone_size v_call cdr3_aa cdr3_nt
TRBJ1-2 . . TRBV6-1 CASSEARRSYGYTF TGTGCCAGCAGTGAAGCACGGCGGAGCTATGGCTACACCTTC
TRBJ2-1 TRBD1 . TRBV5-4 CASSQHQTGRSPYNEQFF TGTGCCAGCAGCCAGCACCAGACAGGGAGAAGCCCCTACAATGAGCAGTTCTTC
TRBJ1-2 . . TRBV2 CASSRQNGYTF TGTGCCAGCAGTAGACAGAATGGCTACACCTTC
TRBJ2-7 . . TRBV15 CATSPVMRVTTYEQYF TGTGCCACCAGCCCGGTGATGCGGGTTACCACCTACGAGCAGTACTTC
TRBJ2-1 . . TRBV7-3 CASSSIGSNNEQFF TGTGCCAGCAGCTCCATCGGGAGTAACAATGAGCAGTTCTTC
TRBJ2-7 TRBD2 . TRBV15 CATSRDLAVVYEQYF TGTGCCACCAGCAGAGATCTAGCGGTGGTCTACGAGCAGTACTTC
TRBJ1-4 . . TRBV4-3 CASSPTAPATNEKLFF TGCGCCAGCAGCCCTACGGCTCCGGCAACTAATGAAAAACTGTTTTTT
TRBJ2-2 . . TRBV27 CASRLYSGENTGELFF TGTGCCAGCAGATTGTATTCGGGGGAGAACACCGGGGAGCTGTTTTTT
TRBJ2-5 . . TRBV7-7 CASSPQDLLSDSYF TGTGCCAGCAGCCCCCAGGACCTGCTTTCAGATTCGTACTTC
TRBJ2-1 TRBD1 . TRBV15 CATLQGSPGGNEQFF TGTGCCACCCTACAGGGGTCTCCTGGGGGCAATGAGCAGTTCTTC
TRBJ2-1 TRBD2 . TRBV4-3 CASSQDILAGDNEQFF TGCGCCAGCAGCCAAGATATCCTAGCGGGAGACAATGAGCAGTTCTTC
TRBJ1-1 . medium-sized TRBV19 CASSIGWGPEAFF TGTGCCAGTAGTATAGGGTGGGGACCTGAAGCTTTCTTT
TRBJ1-2 . . TRBV18 CASSPPEVGRGGYTF TGTGCCAGCTCACCACCGGAGGTCGGCAGGGGAGGCTACACCTTC
TRBJ2-7 TRBD1 once TRBV19 CASRTGGEQYF TGTGCCAGTAGAACAGGGGGGGAGCAGTACTTC
TRBJ1-1 . . TRBV5-6 CASSWEVTNTEAFF TGTGCCAGCAGCTGGGAGGTTACGAACACTGAAGCTTTCTTT
TRBJ1-5 TRBD1 . TRBV30 CAWTRQGQQNQPQHF TGTGCCTGGACGCGCCAGGGACAGCAAAATCAGCCCCAGCATTTT
TRBJ1-2 TRBD1 . TRBV7-2 CASSLARDRIYGYTF TGTGCCAGCAGCTTAGCGCGGGACAGGATCTATGGCTACACCTTC
TRBJ1-3 . once TRBV7-6 CASSSLTDSGNTIYF TGTGCCAGCAGCTCTTTGACAGACTCTGGAAACACCATATATTTT
TRBJ1-6 . few TRBV25-1 CASSEQGVLYSPLHF TGTGCCAGCAGTGAACAGGGCGTTCTATATTCACCCCTCCACTTT
TRBJ2-7 TRBD1 . TRBV5-8 CASSGHRGRLGVDYEQYF TGTGCCAGCAGCGGTCACAGGGGGCGCCTTGGTGTAGACTACGAGCAGTACTTC
TRBJ2-7 TRBD2 . TRBV7-2 CASSLASGRSSYEQYF TGTGCCAGCAGCTTAGCTAGCGGGAGGAGCTCCTACGAGCAGTACTTC
TRBJ2-7 TRBD1 . TRBV7-6 CASSLETGLYEQYF TGTGCCAGCAGCTTAGAGACAGGGCTTTACGAGCAGTACTTC
TRBJ2-7 TRBD1 . TRBV5-1 CASSLAPGQGPEEQYF TGCGCCAGCAGCTTGGCCCCGGGACAGGGCCCAGAAGAGCAGTACTTC
TRBJ2-1 . . TRBV7-3 CASSSGPRGNNEQFF TGTGCCAGCAGCAGCGGACCCCGCGGAAACAATGAGCAGTTCTTC
TRBJ1-5 . . TRBV27 CASSLYRSLNQPQHF TGTGCCAGCAGTTTATACCGGTCTTTAAATCAGCCCCAGCATTTT